This TCR beta chain stems from a study of blood T cell repertoires in COVID-19. Authors' analysis steps: Amplification of reference gene primers was used by the study to estimate nucleated cell counts. Profiling relied on immunoSEQ multiplex PCR, and the TCRdb table lists in-frame clones only, not all of them. For V, J and clone size, that table is used; D and trimming come from the DNA. The data hold around 200,000 clones, with 80% observed a single time. The CDR3 is 14 amino acids. Germline CDR1 and CDR2: MNHEY and SVGAGI. Trimming removed 6 bases at V and 3 bases at J, with 15 bases between. This clonotype originated in a human donor in a cohort sampled during active COVID-19. This chain links TRBV6-5 with TRBJ2-7, with D possibly TRBD2 on 5 matching bases. Sequenced input: peripheral blood. CDR3 sequence reads: CASSEDGMSYEQYF. As DNA, the CDR3 is TGTGCCAGCAGCGAGGACGGGATGAGCTACGAGCAGTACTTC.